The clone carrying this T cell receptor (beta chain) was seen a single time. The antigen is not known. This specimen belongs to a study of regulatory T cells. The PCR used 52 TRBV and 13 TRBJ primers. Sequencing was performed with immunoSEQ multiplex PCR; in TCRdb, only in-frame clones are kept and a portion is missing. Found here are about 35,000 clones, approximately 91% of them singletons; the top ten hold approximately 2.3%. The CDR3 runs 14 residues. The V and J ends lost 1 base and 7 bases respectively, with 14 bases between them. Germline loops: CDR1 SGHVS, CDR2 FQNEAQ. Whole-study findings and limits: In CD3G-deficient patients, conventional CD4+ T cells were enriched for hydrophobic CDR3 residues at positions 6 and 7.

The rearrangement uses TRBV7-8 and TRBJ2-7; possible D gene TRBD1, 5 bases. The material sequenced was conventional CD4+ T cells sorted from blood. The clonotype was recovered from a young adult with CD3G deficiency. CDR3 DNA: TGTGCCAGCAGCTTAGATTTAGCAGGGCCGGAGCAGTACTTC. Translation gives CASSLDLAGPEQYF.